These 27 T cell receptor beta chains were sequenced from one sample in a study of T cells expressing NK-cell markers. One entry per CDR3 protein, without DNA, is what TCRdb gives after re-calling the 5' RACE reads. This sample's clone table lists roughly 180,000 distinct CDR3 sequences. Sequenced: blood T cells: a sorted CD56 or NKG2C T cell subset, CD4+ or CD8+ T cells, or bulk PBMC T cells (not recorded which). All receptors come from a woman between 18 and 70 years old in good health.

The CDR3 sequence is CASSYTRRGGETQYF. The V and J genes are TRBV27 and TRBJ2-5; TCRdb proposes TRBD1, but this gene call is untestable without DNA. CDR3 length: 15 amino acids. Germline loops: CDR1 MNHEY, CDR2 SMNVEV (reference sequence).

The chain recombines TRBV6-2 or TRBV6-3 with TRBJ2-3; TCRdb's D gene call, TRBD1, goes unchecked for lack of DNA. There are 13 residues in the CDR3. From germline, CDR1 is MNHEY and CDR2 SVGEGT. This CDR3 reads CASSYPPTRELYF.

J is TRBJ2-3 and V is TRBV11-1; TCRdb's assignment of TRBD2 cannot be checked, as there is no DNA. The CDR3 extends over 18 amino acids. Germline CDR1 SGHAT, CDR2 FQDESV (reference sequence). The CDR3 sequence is CASSPWTSGGYGTDTQYF.

The chain is built from TRBV7-3 and TRBJ2-7; TCRdb designates TRBD1, a call that cannot be tested without DNA. Germline CDR1 SGHTA, CDR2 FQGTGA. CDR3 length: 16 residues. This chain's CDR3 is CASSQGTGATAYEQYF. The full variable domain, in which reference TRBV7-3 and TRBJ2-7 provide the parts outside the CDR3, is GAGVSQTPSNKVTEKGKYVELRCDPISGHTALYWYRQSLGQGPEFLIYFQGTGAADDSGLPNDRFFAVRPEGSVSTLKIQRTERGDSAVYLCASSQGTGATAYEQYFGPGTRLTVT.

The rearrangement joins TRBV9 to TRBJ2-3; lacking DNA, the TRBD1 call made by TCRdb goes unchecked. The length of the CDR3 is 14 residues. Germline V gene lookup returns CDR1 SGDLS and CDR2 YYNGEE. CDR3 loop: CASSPPGSTDTQYF.

The chain combines TRBV12-3 or TRBV12-4 with TRBJ2-6; the D call of TRBD1 rests on TCRdb alone, since no DNA is present to check it. The CDR3 is made up of 16 amino acids. The CDR3 loop is CASSLRGGSGANVLTF.

The chain couples TRBV7-3 to TRBJ2-7; TCRdb picks TRBD2, but there is no DNA to check that call. The CDR3 spans 15 residues. Germline assignment: CDR1 SGHTA and CDR2 FQGTGA. The CDR3 sequence: CASSLIAGPAYEQYF.

J is TRBJ2-7 and V is TRBV20-1. Germline CDR1 reads DFQATT; CDR2 reads SNEGSKA (reference sequence). CDR3 size: 15 residues. The CDR3 protein is CSARDVPSGSYEQYF.

This sequence joins TRBV6-5 and TRBJ2-5; there is no DNA to check the TCRdb D call of TRBD1. The CDR3 runs to 14 residues. Germline loops: CDR1 MNHEY, CDR2 SVGAGI. CDR3 residues: CASSYGTGQETQYF.

The rearrangement links TRBV20-1 to TRBJ2-7; TCRdb's D call of TRBD1 is untestable without DNA. The germline V gene encodes CDR1 DFQATT and CDR2 SNEGSKA (reference sequence). This CDR3 comprises 14 residues. CDR3: CSAKTGEGAYEQYF.

J is TRBJ2-2 and V is TRBV7-8; TCRdb proposes TRBD1, but this gene call is untestable without DNA. This CDR3 region has 17 residues. Germline-derived CDR1 and CDR2 are SGHVS and FQNEAQ. The CDR3 is CASRQNTGTVDTGELFF.

The chain uses TRBV11-2 and TRBJ1-3. The CDR3 length is 17 residues. CDR1 SGHAT and CDR2 FQNNGV come from the germline V gene. CDR3 protein: CASSLVGQMNSGNTIYF.

The rearrangement joins TRBV12-3 or TRBV12-4 to TRBJ1-2. The CDR3 contains 12 residues. CDR3 protein: CASSWELYGYTF.

V is TRBV7-8 and J is TRBJ1-1. CDR1 and CDR2 from the germline V gene are SGHVS and FQNEAQ. This CDR3 spans 16 amino acids. CDR3 region: CASSLGSALIHTEAFF. Based on the CDR3 plus reference TRBV7-8 and TRBJ1-1, the full variable domain is GAGVSQSPRYKVAKRGQDVALRCDPISGHVSLFWYQQALGQGPEFLTYFQNEAQLDKSGLPSDRFFAERPEGSVSTLKIQRTQQEDSAVYLCASSLGSALIHTEAFFGQGTRLTVV.

This chain joins TRBV5-6 and TRBJ1-5; absent DNA, TCRdb's TRBD1 call cannot be checked. This CDR3 contains 16 residues. Germline assignment: CDR1 SGHDT and CDR2 YYEEEE. The CDR3 region is CASSLAGTRANQPQHF.

The gene calls are TRBV7-8 and TRBJ2-3; lacking DNA, the TRBD2 call made by TCRdb goes unchecked. The germline V gene has CDR1 SGHVS and CDR2 FQNEAQ. CDR3 length: 18 residues. The CDR3 loop is CASSLVRSPGKRSDTQYF.

V and J are TRBV5-5 and TRBJ2-5; TCRdb reports TRBD1, a call that lacks DNA to check it against. The CDR3 totals 16 residues. In germline, CDR1 is SGHKS, CDR2 YYEKEE (reference sequence). CDR3 sequence reads: CASSAGTGTYQETQYF.

The chain couples TRBV29-1 to TRBJ1-5. Looked up from germline, CDR1 is SQVTM and CDR2 is ANQGSEA. This CDR3 spans 14 amino acids. CDR3 in amino acids: CSVGEEGVRQPQHF.

This chain connects TRBV5-1 to TRBJ1-1; the TCRdb call, TRBD1, lacks DNA for checking. The CDR3 spans 16 residues. From germline, CDR1 is SGHRS and CDR2 YFSETQ. CDR3: CASSLGTDVGYTEAFF.

The chain carries TRBV7-3 and TRBJ2-3; absent DNA, TCRdb's TRBD2 call cannot be checked. The length of the CDR3 is 13 residues. CDR1 SGHTA and CDR2 FQGTGA come from the germline V gene. The chain's CDR3 is CASSSPGGRTQYF.

The genes are TRBV3-1 and TRBJ2-5; no DNA is available, so the TRBD2 call from TCRdb remains unchecked. CDR3 size: 14 residues. Germline V gene sequence: CDR1 LGHDT, CDR2 YNNKEL (reference sequence). The chain's CDR3 is CASSQGTSYGTQYF.

The rearrangement joins TRBV18 to TRBJ2-3; TCRdb gives TRBD1 as the D gene, but with no DNA this cannot be confirmed. Germline loops: CDR1 KGHSH, CDR2 LQKENI. There are 19 residues in the CDR3. The CDR3: CASSPPASGTGVSTDTQYF.

J is TRBJ1-5 and V is TRBV5-1; the D gene TCRdb calls, TRBD1, cannot be checked with no DNA. CDR1 is SGHRS and CDR2 is YFSETQ in the germline V gene. CDR3 size: 14 residues. This CDR3 reads CASSQTGGDQPQHF.

J is TRBJ2-4 and V is TRBV11-1. Germline assignment: CDR1 SGHAT and CDR2 FQDESV (reference sequence). There are 19 residues in the CDR3. The CDR3: CASSLDRKAWVTFKNIQYF.

CDR3 protein: CASSPSRGRRTEAFF. The chain has TRBV6-1 and TRBJ1-1; TCRdb's assignment of TRBD1 cannot be checked, as there is no DNA. Germline values: CDR1 MNHNS, CDR2 SASEGT. The CDR3 has 15 amino acids.

The chain recombines TRBV7-9 with TRBJ2-1; as DNA is missing, the TRBD2 call by TCRdb cannot be tested. Germline-derived CDR1 and CDR2 are SEHNR and FQNEAQ (reference sequence). There are 17 residues in the CDR3. This chain's CDR3 is CASSPRTSSGGYNEQFF.

The J gene is TRBJ1-5, the V gene TRBV20-1; the TRBD1 assignment by TCRdb is unverifiable without DNA. The CDR3 has 14 amino acids. Germline CDR1 and CDR2: DFQATT and SNEGSKA (reference sequence). The CDR3 region is CSATQGAGDQPQHF.